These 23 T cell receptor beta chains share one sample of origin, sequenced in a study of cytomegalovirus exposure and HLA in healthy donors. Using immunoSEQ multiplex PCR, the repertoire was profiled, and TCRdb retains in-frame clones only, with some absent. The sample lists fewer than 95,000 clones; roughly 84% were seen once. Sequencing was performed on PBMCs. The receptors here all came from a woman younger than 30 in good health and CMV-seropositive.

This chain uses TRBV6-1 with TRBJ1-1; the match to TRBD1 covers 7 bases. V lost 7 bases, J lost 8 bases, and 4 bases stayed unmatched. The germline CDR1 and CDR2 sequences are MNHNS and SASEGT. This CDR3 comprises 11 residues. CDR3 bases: TGTGCCAGCATGCCAGGGGGGGAAGCTTTCTTT. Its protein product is CASMPGGEAFF.

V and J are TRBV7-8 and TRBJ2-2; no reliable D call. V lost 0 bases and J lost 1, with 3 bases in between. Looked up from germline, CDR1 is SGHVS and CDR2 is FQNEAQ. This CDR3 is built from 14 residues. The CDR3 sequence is CASSLAQNTGELFF. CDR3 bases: TGTGCCAGCAGCTTAGCACAGAACACCGGGGAGCTGTTTTTT.

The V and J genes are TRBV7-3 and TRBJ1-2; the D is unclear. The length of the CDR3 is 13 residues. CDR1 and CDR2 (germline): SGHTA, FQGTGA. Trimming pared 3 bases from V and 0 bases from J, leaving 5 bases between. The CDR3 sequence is CASSLGANYGYTF. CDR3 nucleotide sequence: TGTGCCAGCAGCTTGGGAGCTAACTATGGCTACACCTTC. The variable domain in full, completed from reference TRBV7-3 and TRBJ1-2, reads GAGVSQTPSNKVTEKGKYVELRCDPISGHTALYWYRQSLGQGPEFLIYFQGTGAADDSGLPNDRFFAVRPEGSVSTLKIQRTERGDSAVYLCASSLGANYGYTFGSGTRLTVV.

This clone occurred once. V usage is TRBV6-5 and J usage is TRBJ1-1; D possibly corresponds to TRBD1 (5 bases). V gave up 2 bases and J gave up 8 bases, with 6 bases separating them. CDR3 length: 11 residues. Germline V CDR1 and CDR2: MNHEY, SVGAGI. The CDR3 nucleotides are TGTGCCAGCAGTTACAACAGGGAAGCTTTCTTT. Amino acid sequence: CASSYNREAFF.

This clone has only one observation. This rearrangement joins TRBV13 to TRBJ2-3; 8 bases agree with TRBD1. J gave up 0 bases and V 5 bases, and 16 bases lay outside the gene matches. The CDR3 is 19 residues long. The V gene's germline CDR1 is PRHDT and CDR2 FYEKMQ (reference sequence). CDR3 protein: CASSTRTGIISTSTDTQYF. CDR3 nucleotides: TGTGCCAGCAGCACAAGGACAGGGATAATTTCCACTAGCACAGATACGCAGTATTTT.

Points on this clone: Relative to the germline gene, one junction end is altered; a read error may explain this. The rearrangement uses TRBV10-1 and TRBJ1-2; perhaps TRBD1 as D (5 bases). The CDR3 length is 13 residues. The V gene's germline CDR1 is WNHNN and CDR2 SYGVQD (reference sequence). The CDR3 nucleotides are TGCGCCAGCAGTGGCGACAGCTCTCAGGGAATTTACTTC. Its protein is CASSGDSSQGIYF.

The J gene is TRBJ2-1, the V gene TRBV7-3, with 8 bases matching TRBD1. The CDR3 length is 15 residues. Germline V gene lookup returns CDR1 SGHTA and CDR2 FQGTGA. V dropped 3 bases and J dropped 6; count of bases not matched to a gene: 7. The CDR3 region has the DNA TGTGCCAGCAGCTTGAGACAGGGGACCGCCAATGAGCAGTTCTTC. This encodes CASSLRQGTANEQFF. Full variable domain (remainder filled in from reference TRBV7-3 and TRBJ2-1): GAGVSQTPSNKVTEKGKYVELRCDPISGHTALYWYRQSLGQGPEFLIYFQGTGAADDSGLPNDRFFAVRPEGSVSTLKIQRTERGDSAVYLCASSLRQGTANEQFFGPGTRLTVL.

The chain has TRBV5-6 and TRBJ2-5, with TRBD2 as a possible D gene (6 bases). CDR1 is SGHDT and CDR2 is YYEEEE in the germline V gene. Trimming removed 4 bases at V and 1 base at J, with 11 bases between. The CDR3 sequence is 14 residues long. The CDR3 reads CASSRGAAQETQYF. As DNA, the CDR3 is TGTGCCAGCAGCCGCGGGGCAGCCCAAGAGACCCAGTACTTC.

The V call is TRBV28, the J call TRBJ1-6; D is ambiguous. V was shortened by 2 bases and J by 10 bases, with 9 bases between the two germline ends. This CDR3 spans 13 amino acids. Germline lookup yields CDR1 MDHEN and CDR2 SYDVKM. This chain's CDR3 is CASSLTARSPLHF. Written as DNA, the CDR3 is TGTGCCAGCAGTTTAACCGCCAGATCACCCCTCCACTTT.

The CDR3 loop is CASSPDSFHNEQFF. Here the CDR3 DNA reads TGTGCCAGCTCACCGGACAGTTTTCACAATGAGCAGTTCTTC. This chain joins TRBV18 and TRBJ2-1; TRBD1 is a possible D gene (6 bases). Trimming shortened V by 3 bases and J by 5 bases, and 11 bases separated the two germline ends. This CDR3 contains 14 residues. Germline CDR1 KGHSH, CDR2 LQKENI. The whole variable domain, filled in from reference TRBV18 and TRBJ2-1, reads NAGVMQNPRHLVRRRGQEARLRCSPMKGHSHVYWYRQLPEEGLKFMVYLQKENIIDESGMPKERFSAEFPKEGPSILRIQQVVRGDSAAYFCASSPDSFHNEQFFGPGTRLTVL.

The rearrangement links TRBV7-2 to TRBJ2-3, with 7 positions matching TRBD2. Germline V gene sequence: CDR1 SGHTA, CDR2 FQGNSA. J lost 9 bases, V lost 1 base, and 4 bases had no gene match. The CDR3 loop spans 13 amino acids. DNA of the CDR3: TGTGCCAGCAGCTTAGACCAGCGGGACACGCAGTATTTT. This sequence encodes CASSLDQRDTQYF.

The CDR3 nucleotides are TGTGCCAGCAGTCTTACAGGGATAGAGACCCAGTACTTC. This translates into CASSLTGIETQYF. V gene TRBV6-5 combines with J gene TRBJ2-5, with D perhaps TRBD1 (6 bases). CDR3 size: 13 residues. Germline CDR1 and CDR2: MNHEY and SVGAGI. V was cut by 5 bases and J by 4 bases, with 11 bases left in between.

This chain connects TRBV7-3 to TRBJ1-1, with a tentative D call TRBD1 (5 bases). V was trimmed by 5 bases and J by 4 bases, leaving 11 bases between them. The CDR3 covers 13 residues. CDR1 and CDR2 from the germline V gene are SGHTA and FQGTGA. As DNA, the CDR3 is TGTGCCAGCAGCCCGACAGTGGGCACTGAAGCTTTCTTT. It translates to CASSPTVGTEAFF.

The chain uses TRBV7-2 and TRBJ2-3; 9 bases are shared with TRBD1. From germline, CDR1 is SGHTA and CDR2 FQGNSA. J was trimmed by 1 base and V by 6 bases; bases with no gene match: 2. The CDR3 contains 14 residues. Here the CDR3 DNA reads TGTGCCAGCAGTCGGGACAGGGGCACAGATACGCAGTATTTT. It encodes CASSRDRGTDTQYF.

CDR3 region: CASSFYGTGRYEQYF. Written as DNA, the CDR3 is TGTGCCAGCAGCTTCTACGGGACAGGGCGCTACGAGCAGTACTTC. The J gene is TRBJ2-7, the V gene TRBV11-2; 9 nucleotides align to TRBD1. The germline CDR1 and CDR2 sequences are SGHAT and FQNNGV. CDR3 length: 15 residues. V was clipped by 3 bases and J by 3 bases; unmatched bases: 6.

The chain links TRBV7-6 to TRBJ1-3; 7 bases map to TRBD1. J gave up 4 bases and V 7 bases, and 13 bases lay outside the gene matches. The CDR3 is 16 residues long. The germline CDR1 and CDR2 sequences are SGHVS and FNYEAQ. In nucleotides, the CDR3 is TGTGCCAGCACCCTCATCGAAGGACAGGCGGGAAACACCATATATTTT. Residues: CASTLIEGQAGNTIYF.

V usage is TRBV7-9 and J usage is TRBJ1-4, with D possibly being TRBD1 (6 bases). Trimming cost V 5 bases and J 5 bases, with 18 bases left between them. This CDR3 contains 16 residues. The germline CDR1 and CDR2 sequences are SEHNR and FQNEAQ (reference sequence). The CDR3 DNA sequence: TGTGCCAGCAGCCCTCTCTCGACAGGCAAAAATGAAAAACTGTTTTTT. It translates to CASSPLSTGKNEKLFF. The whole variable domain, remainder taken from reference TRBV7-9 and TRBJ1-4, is DTGVSQNPRHKITKRGQNVTFRCDPISEHNRLYWYRQTLGQGPEFLTYFQNEAQLEKSRLLSDRFSAERPKGSFSTLEIQRTEQGDSAMYLCASSPLSTGKNEKLFFGSGTQLSVL.

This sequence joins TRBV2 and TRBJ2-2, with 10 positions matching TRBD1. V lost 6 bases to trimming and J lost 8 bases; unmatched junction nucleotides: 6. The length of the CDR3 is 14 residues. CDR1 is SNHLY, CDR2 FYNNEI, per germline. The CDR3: CASRGTGERGELFF. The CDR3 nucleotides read TGTGCCAGCAGGGGGACAGGGGAACGGGGGGAGCTGTTTTTT.

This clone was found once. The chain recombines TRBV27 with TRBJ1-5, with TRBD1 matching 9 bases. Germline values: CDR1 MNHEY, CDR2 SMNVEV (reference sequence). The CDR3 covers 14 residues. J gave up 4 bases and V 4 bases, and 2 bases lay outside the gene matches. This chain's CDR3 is CASSYDRGNQPQHF. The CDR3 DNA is TGTGCCAGCAGTTACGACAGGGGGAATCAGCCCCAGCATTTT.

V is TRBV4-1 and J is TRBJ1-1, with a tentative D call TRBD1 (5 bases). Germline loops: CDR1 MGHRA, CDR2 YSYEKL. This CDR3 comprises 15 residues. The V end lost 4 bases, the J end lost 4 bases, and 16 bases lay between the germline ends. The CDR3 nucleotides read TGCGCCAGCAGCCCCCGTCGGGAGGGGATCACTGAAGCTTTCTTT. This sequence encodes CASSPRREGITEAFF.

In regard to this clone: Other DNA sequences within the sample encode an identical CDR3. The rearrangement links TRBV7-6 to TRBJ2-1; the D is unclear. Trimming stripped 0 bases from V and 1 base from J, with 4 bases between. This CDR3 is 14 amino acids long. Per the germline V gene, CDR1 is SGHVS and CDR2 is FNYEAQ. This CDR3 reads CASSLAFSYNEQFF. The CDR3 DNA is TGTGCCAGCAGCTTAGCCTTTTCCTACAATGAGCAGTTCTTC.

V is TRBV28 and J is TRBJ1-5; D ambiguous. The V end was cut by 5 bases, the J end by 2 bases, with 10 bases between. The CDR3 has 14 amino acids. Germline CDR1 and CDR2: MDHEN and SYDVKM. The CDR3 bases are TGTGCCAGCAGTCCCCCCGGGGGCAATCAGCCCCAGCATTTT. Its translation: CASSPPGGNQPQHF.

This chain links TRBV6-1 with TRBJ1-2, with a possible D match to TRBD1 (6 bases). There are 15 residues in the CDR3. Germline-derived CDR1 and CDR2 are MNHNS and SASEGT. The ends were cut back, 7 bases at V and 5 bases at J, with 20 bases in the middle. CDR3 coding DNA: TGTGCCAGCAAGGGTCAGGGGTTTCGATTTTATGGCTACACCTTC. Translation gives CASKGQGFRFYGYTF.